This passage covers 9 T cell receptor beta chains from one sample sequenced in a study of T cell clonotyping in hematopoietic cell transplantation (dated by TCRdb to the early 2020s). The library was made by the immunoSEQ multiplex PCR assay. TCRdb took over this immuneACCESS table, retaining in-frame rearrangements with V and J assigned. Such tables are incomplete; in checked studies, under half of the missing clones stem from an unresolved V gene, and the remainder is unexplained. This sample gives nearly 70,000 clones in total; over 90% of them show up just once. Roughly 1.7% of the sample is in the top ten clones. Sequencing was carried out using peripheral blood mononuclear cells. These receptors originate from a man aged 50-60 years in good health. Some clones in this sample may be carry-over from other donors' samples.

J is TRBJ1-1 and V is TRBV2; D not certain. Germline assignment: CDR1 SNHLY and CDR2 FYNNEI. The CDR3 consists of 13 residues. V lost 1 base to trimming and J lost 5 bases, with 8 bases between them. CDR3 coding DNA: TGTGCCAGCAGTGAAGGCGGACTGACTGAAGCTTTCTTT. It codes for CASSEGGLTEAFF.

V usage is TRBV5-1 and J usage is TRBJ1-2; D is possibly TRBD1 (6 bases). CDR3 length: 14 amino acids. V was trimmed by 2 bases and J by 4 bases, leaving 12 bases between them. Per the germline V gene, CDR1 is SGHRS and CDR2 is YFSETQ. CDR3 nucleotide sequence: TGCGCCAGCAGCTTTAACAGGGACTCCTATGGCTACACCTTC. It specifies CASSFNRDSYGYTF.

This chain uses TRBV6-6 with TRBJ1-3; D is unclear. V dropped 8 bases and J dropped 3 bases, with 17 bases sitting between them. CDR3 length: 15 residues. Germline values: CDR1 MNHNY, CDR2 SVGAGI (reference sequence). DNA of the CDR3: TGTGCCAGCTCCTCTCCACCGCGGGTTGGAAACACCATATATTTT. This gives the protein CASSSPPRVGNTIYF.

V gene TRBV9 combines with J gene TRBJ1-1, with D possibly being TRBD1 (6 bases). With 4 bases removed from V and 3 bases from J, the gap between germline ends came to 10 bases. CDR1 and CDR2 from the germline V gene are SGDLS and YYNGEE. The CDR3 contains 13 residues. Written as DNA, the CDR3 is TGTGCCAGCAGCCAGGGGTGGGACACTGAAGCTTTCTTT. Protein product: CASSQGWDTEAFF.

This clone was recorded once. A junction boundary mismatches the germline segment, possibly from a read error. This chain uses TRBV29-1 with TRBJ2-7, with 9 bases that match TRBD1. CDR1 and CDR2 (germline): SQVTM, ANQGSEA. There are 12 residues in the CDR3. Written as DNA, the CDR3 is TGCAGCGTTGACGCTACAGGGGGCGAGGAGTACTTC. Its protein is CSVDATGGEEYF.

The chain employs TRBV30 and TRBJ1-4; D gene unclear. The CDR3 is 17 amino acids. The ends were cut back, 0 bases at V and 0 bases at J, with 14 bases in the middle. Germline assignment: CDR1 GTSNPN and CDR2 SVGIG (reference sequence). As DNA, the CDR3 is TGTGCCTGGAGTGTTATACCAGCCTTTGCAACTAATGAAAAACTGTTTTTT. Protein sequence: CAWSVIPAFATNEKLFF.

The V and J genes are TRBV7-2 and TRBJ2-7; TRBD1 is a possible D gene (8 bases). The germline gives CDR1 SGHTA, CDR2 FQGNSA. The CDR3 spans 14 residues. V lost 4 bases and J lost 2, with 12 bases in between. CDR3 region: CASSSQGGPYEQYF. Here the CDR3 DNA reads TGTGCCAGCAGCTCACAGGGGGGGCCCTACGAGCAGTACTTC.

V and J are TRBV29-1 and TRBJ2-4; D tentatively fits TRBD1 or TRBD2 (5 bases each). V was cut by 0 bases and J by 13 bases, with 16 bases left in between. CDR3 length: 13 amino acids. Germline values: CDR1 SQVTM, CDR2 ANQGSEA. CDR3: CSVEDARDRPQYF. The CDR3 nucleotides are TGCAGCGTTGAAGATGCCAGGGACCGGCCCCAGTACTTC. The full variable domain, rest sourced from reference TRBV29-1 and TRBJ2-4, is SAVISQKPSRDICQRGTSLTIQCQVDSQVTMMFWYRQQPGQSLTLIATANQGSEATYESGFVIDKFPISRPNLTFSTLTVSNMSPEDSSIYLCSVEDARDRPQYFGAGTRLSVL.

This chain joins TRBV5-6 and TRBJ2-1; no clear D gene. The CDR3 has 15 amino acids. Germline V gene lookup returns CDR1 SGHDT and CDR2 YYEEEE. Trimming cost V 1 base and J 0 bases, with 8 bases left between them. The CDR3 nucleotides read TGTGCCAGCAGCTTGTACTTGAGCTCCTACAATGAGCAGTTCTTC. This sequence encodes CASSLYLSSYNEQFF.